A single sample is the source of the 15 T cell receptor beta chains below, sequenced in a study of T cell repertoires in cytomegalovirus infection. TCRdb reprocessed the reads via MiXCR and lists one record per CDR3 protein. The sample has more than 150,000 distinct CDR3 sequences; approximately 30% are singletons. The specimen was PBMCs. These receptor sequences come from a human donor in good health (CMV status not recorded). Some clones in this sample may be carry-over from other donors' samples.

Written as DNA, the CDR3 is TGTGCCAGTAGTATTTCGGATAGCAATCAGCCCCAGCATTTT. Translation gives CASSISDSNQPQHF. The chain combines TRBV19 with TRBJ1-5; unclear D gene. The V gene lost 3 bases and the J gene lost 0 bases, with 6 bases spanning the gap. This CDR3 has 14 amino acids. Germline CDR1 is LNHDA and CDR2 is SQIVND (reference sequence).

The chain employs TRBV6-6 and TRBJ1-1; TRBD1 is a possible D gene (5 bases). Trimming removed 0 bases from V and 5 bases from J, with 10 bases in between. This CDR3 region has 14 residues. From germline, CDR1 is MNHNY and CDR2 SVGAGI (reference sequence). The CDR3 region has the DNA TGTGCCAGCAGTTACTCGCAGGGAATTACTGAAGCTTTCTTT. Its translation is CASSYSQGITEAFF.

This clonotype was found many times. The chain is built from TRBV7-2 and TRBJ1-1; D is unresolved. The CDR3 sequence is 15 residues long. Trimming removed 5 bases at V and 0 bases at J, with 13 bases between. Germline lookup yields CDR1 SGHTA and CDR2 FQGNSA. The CDR3 DNA reads TGTGCCAGCAGCAAAGCGTACAGCATGAACACTGAAGCTTTCTTT. Amino acid sequence: CASSKAYSMNTEAFF.

As for this clonotype: In this CDR3 the conserved last residue, phenylalanine or tryptophan, is missing, so a read error is likely. J is TRBJ1-1 and V is TRBV12-3 or TRBV12-4; D is uncertain. The CDR3 extends over 16 amino acids. V was pared by 4 bases and J by 3 bases, with 18 bases between. The CDR3 DNA follows: TGTGCCAGCAGTTCGTTCGGCTCTTCCGCGGACACTGAAGCTTTCATT. Translation: CASSSFGSSADTEAFI.

This chain joins TRBV5-6 and TRBJ2-2, with 7 nucleotides matching TRBD1. CDR3 length equals 15 residues. V trimming: 1 base; J trimming: 6 bases; junction bases outside the gene matches: 6. Per germline, CDR1 SGHDT and CDR2 YYEEEE. The CDR3 here is CASSLRGRGPGELFF. CDR3 in DNA: TGTGCCAGCAGCTTGAGGGGGCGAGGTCCCGGGGAGCTGTTTTTT. Together with reference TRBV5-6 and TRBJ2-2, the CDR3 gives the full variable domain: DAGVTQSPTHLIKTRGQQVTLRCSPKSGHDTVSWYQQALGQGPQFIFQYYEEEERQRGNFPDRFSGHQFPNYSSELNVNALLLGDSALYLCASSLRGRGPGELFFGEGSRLTVL.

This clonotype occurred a few times. This sequence joins TRBV30 and TRBJ1-1, with 8 bases aligning to TRBD1. The V gene end was trimmed by 2 bases and the J gene end by 6 bases; junction bases not matched to a gene: 17. The CDR3 length is 17 residues. In germline, CDR1 is GTSNPN, CDR2 SVGIG (reference sequence). The CDR3 DNA is TGTGCCTGGAGTTACTCTCTCGGACAGGGAGTTGTTGCTGAAGCTTTCTTT. Translated, it gives CAWSYSLGQGVVAEAFF.

This clonotype turned up a few times. V gene TRBV12-3 or TRBV12-4 combines with J gene TRBJ1-4; possibly TRBD1 for D (6 bases). Deletions cut 5 bases from V and 1 base from J, with 14 bases between. There are 16 residues in the CDR3. In DNA form, the CDR3 reads TGTGCCAGCAGTCCAGGGACACCCCTAACTAATGAAAAACTGTTTTTT. Translation: CASSPGTPLTNEKLFF.

In DNA form, the CDR3 reads TGTGCCAGCTCACCACCGACAGGGGTAAACACTGAAGCTTTCTTT. Its translation is CASSPPTGVNTEAFF. The rearrangement joins TRBV18 to TRBJ1-1; 8 bases align to TRBD1. CDR1 is KGHSH, CDR2 LQKENI, per germline. This CDR3 contains 15 residues. V lost 0 bases and J lost 2; bases outside the gene matches: 2.

This clonotype was seen a few times. CDR3 nucleotides: TGCAGTGCTAGAGTCTTGAACACTGAAGCTTTCTTT. The encoded protein is CSARVLNTEAFF. The V and J genes are TRBV20-1 and TRBJ1-1; D remains ambiguous. The V end was cut by 1 base, the J end by 0 bases, with 3 bases between. Germline-derived CDR1 and CDR2 are DFQATT and SNEGSKA (reference sequence). The CDR3 runs to 12 residues.

The J gene is TRBJ2-1, the V gene TRBV20-1; the D is unclear. There are 11 residues in the CDR3. Per the germline V gene, CDR1 is DFQATT and CDR2 is SNEGSKA (reference sequence). V gave up 7 bases and J gave up 4 bases, with 8 bases separating them. In DNA form, the CDR3 reads TGCAGTGGGGTTGGTTACAATGAGCAGTTCTTC. Translating it yields CSGVGYNEQFF.

In nucleotides, the CDR3 is TGTGCCAGCAGCCACGGGTGGGACAGGAATTCACCCCTCCACTTT. It is translated as CASSHGWDRNSPLHF. The rearrangement uses TRBV3-1 and TRBJ1-6, with 8 bases fitting TRBD1. The CDR3 has 15 residues. The ends lost 3 bases at V and 7 bases at J; junction bases unmatched: 5. The germline gives CDR1 LGHDT, CDR2 YNNKEL (reference sequence).

This clonotype was observed a few times. The rearrangement links TRBV5-6 to TRBJ2-1; D may match TRBD1 or TRBD2 (6 bases each). CDR3 size: 16 residues. V lost 4 bases and J lost 4, with 18 bases in between. Germline loops: CDR1 SGHDT, CDR2 YYEEEE. CDR3 region: CASSPPRQGRYNEQFF. In DNA form, the CDR3 reads TGTGCCAGCAGCCCACCCAGGCAGGGGAGGTACAATGAGCAGTTCTTC.

With regard to this clonotype: One junction end disagrees with the germline gene, perhaps due to a read error. The V gene is TRBV7-6, the J gene TRBJ1-3; 7 positions agree with TRBD1. Germline loops: CDR1 SGHVS, CDR2 FNYEAQ. The CDR3 totals 17 residues. The CDR3 DNA follows: TGTGCTAGCAGCTCCGGGACAGCGGAAGTCTCTGGAAACACCATATATTTT. Translated: CASSSGTAEVSGNTIYF.

This clonotype has a count of ten or more. The chain's CDR3 is CASSLGQLGQPQHF. CDR3 sequence (DNA): TGTGCCAGCAGCTTAGGGCAGCTGGGCCAGCCCCAGCATTTT. The chain has TRBV7-8 and TRBJ1-5, with D unresolved. The V gene lost 1 base and the J gene lost 7 bases, with 11 bases spanning the gap. The germline CDR1 and CDR2 sequences are SGHVS and FQNEAQ. The CDR3 spans 14 residues.

In its sample, this clonotype was seen many times. This chain uses TRBV7-2 with TRBJ1-2; D is perhaps TRBD1 (5 bases). This CDR3 region has 15 residues. V lost 5 bases to trimming and J lost 2 bases, with 15 bases between them. The germline gives CDR1 SGHTA, CDR2 FQGNSA. Here the CDR3 reads CASSHRGQGNYGYTF. In nucleotides, the CDR3 is TGTGCCAGCAGCCACCGTGGCCAGGGAAACTATGGCTACACCTTC.